The 32 T cell receptor beta chains below all came from one sample that was sequenced in a study of shared clonotypes between healthy human individuals. Profiled with immunoSEQ multiplex PCR; TCRdb holds only in-frame clones, not every one. The repertoire holds more than 450,000 clones, more than 65% seen once, with 13% in the top ten. The sequenced sample was PBMCs. The receptors were gathered from a woman aged 40-49 years in good health. Some clones in this sample may be carry-over from other donors' samples.

Only one count was recorded for this clone. The rearrangement joins TRBV7-8 to TRBJ2-1; TRBD1 is a possible D gene (6 bases). The V and J ends lost 5 bases and 6 bases respectively, with 14 bases between them. The germline gives CDR1 SGHVS, CDR2 FQNEAQ. This CDR3 is built from 14 residues. CDR3: CASSVTRTANEQFF. CDR3 bases: TGTGCCAGCAGCGTAACCCGGACAGCCAATGAGCAGTTCTTC.

The chain joins TRBV28 to TRBJ1-2; the D gene is possibly TRBD1 (6 bases). CDR1 is MDHEN, CDR2 SYDVKM, per germline. There are 14 residues in the CDR3. V shed 4 bases and J shed 4 bases, with 13 bases lying between them. This CDR3 reads CASSSPGAPYGYTF. The CDR3, as DNA: TGTGCCAGCAGTTCCCCGGGGGCCCCCTATGGCTACACCTTC.

V usage is TRBV14 and J usage is TRBJ2-3; D is ambiguous. V shed 1 base and J shed 3 bases, with 5 bases lying between them. The CDR3 runs 13 residues. The germline V gene has CDR1 SGHDN and CDR2 FVKESK. This CDR3 reads CASSQGRTDTQYF. The CDR3 region has the DNA TGTGCCAGCAGCCAAGGACGGACAGATACGCAGTATTTT. The full variable domain, its missing parts supplied by reference TRBV14 and TRBJ2-3, is EAGVTQFPSHSVIEKGQTVTLRCDPISGHDNLYWYRRVMGKEIKFLLHFVKESKQDESGMPNNRFLAERTGGTYSTLKVQPAELEDSGVYFCASSQGRTDTQYFGPGTRLTVL.

This chain connects TRBV11-2 to TRBJ2-5; the D is unclear. The end of the DNA is better explained by TRBJ2-7, so the J call may be wrong. Per germline, CDR1 SGHAT and CDR2 FQNNGV. The CDR3 loop spans 12 amino acids. CDR3 sequence: CASSPQMNEQYF. The DNA for the CDR3 is TGTGCCAGCAGCCCCCAAATGAACGAGCAGTACTTC.

This clone was seen just once. The rearrangement links TRBV6-1 to TRBJ2-7; TRBD2 matches 7 bases. The V and J ends lost 0 bases and 4 bases, in that order; junction bases with no gene match: 9. This CDR3 is 16 amino acids long. Looked up from germline, CDR1 is MNHNS and CDR2 is SASEGT. The CDR3 DNA is TGTGCCAGCAGTGAAGCATTGAGCGGGACTGGGTACGAGCAGTACTTC. Protein: CASSEALSGTGYEQYF.

The CDR3: CASSFGQGDGYTF. The CDR3 bases are TGCGCCAGCAGCTTCGGACAGGGAGATGGCTACACCTTC. The chain joins TRBV5-1 to TRBJ1-2, with 8 bases matching TRBD1. The CDR3 consists of 13 residues. V was clipped by 2 bases and J by 6 bases; unmatched bases: 3. The germline V gene encodes CDR1 SGHRS and CDR2 YFSETQ.

This clone has only one observation. The chain recombines TRBV9 with TRBJ2-1; D gene ambiguous. Trimming removed 1 base at V and 5 bases at J, with 10 bases between. This CDR3 comprises 14 residues. Germline CDR1 is SGDLS and CDR2 is YYNGEE. CDR3 nucleotide sequence: TGTGCCAGCAGCGTAACGGGCACCGACAATGAGCAGTTCTTC. Translated, it gives CASSVTGTDNEQFF.

This clone appeared once. The gene calls are TRBV5-1 and TRBJ2-3, with D hard to call. The CDR3 has 13 residues. The ends were cut back, 0 bases at V and 2 bases at J, with 4 bases in the middle. Germline V CDR1 and CDR2: SGHRS, YFSETQ. CDR3 nucleotides: TGCGCCAGCAGCTTGGACTTCACAGATACGCAGTATTTT. It encodes CASSLDFTDTQYF.

Here the CDR3 DNA reads TGTGTCAGTAGGGGACTAGACTACGAGCAGTACTTC. This sequence encodes CVSRGLDYEQYF. This chain links TRBV6-1 with TRBJ2-7; 8 bases match TRBD2. Germline-derived CDR1 and CDR2 are MNHNS and SASEGT. The CDR3 is 12 amino acids.

This chain uses TRBV4-2 with TRBJ2-1; 9 nucleotides match TRBD2. The V and J ends lost 4 bases and 6 bases, in that order; junction bases with no gene match: 7. The CDR3 totals 15 residues. The germline gives CDR1 LGHNA, CDR2 YNFKEQ. Here the CDR3 DNA reads TGTGCCAGCAGCCCGGGACTAGCCGTCTTCAATGAGCAGTTCTTC. Translation gives CASSPGLAVFNEQFF.

Regarding this clone: Other DNA sequences within the sample encode an identical CDR3. The chain employs TRBV29-1 and TRBJ2-7; 10 bases match TRBD2. With V trimmed by 6 bases and J by 4 bases, 6 bases remained unmatched. CDR3 length equals 13 residues. The germline V gene has CDR1 SQVTM and CDR2 ANQGSEA. The CDR3 region is CSVRTSGAYEQYF. CDR3 DNA: TGCAGCGTGCGGACTAGCGGAGCTTACGAGCAGTACTTC.

The chain uses TRBV4-3 and TRBJ2-1; the D is unclear. This CDR3 region has 17 residues. Germline CDR1 is LGHNA and CDR2 is YSLEER. Trimming took 0 bases from V and 0 from J, leaving 12 bases between them. The CDR3 sequence is CASSQDRAFASYNEQFF. CDR3 nucleotide sequence: TGCGCCAGCAGCCAAGATAGAGCTTTTGCCTCCTACAATGAGCAGTTCTTC.

This chain uses TRBV19 with TRBJ1-6; D possibly corresponds to TRBD1 (5 bases). The CDR3 has 14 residues. Germline V gives CDR1 LNHDA, CDR2 SQIVND (reference sequence). V lost 5 bases and J lost 6, with 11 bases in between. CDR3: CASSGAPSNSPLHF. The CDR3 nucleotides are TGTGCCAGTAGTGGGGCGCCTTCTAATTCACCCCTCCACTTT.

The chain joins TRBV7-2 to TRBJ1-1, with unresolved D. Trimming took 1 base from V and 1 from J, leaving 7 bases between them. This CDR3 has 14 amino acids. Germline assignment: CDR1 SGHTA and CDR2 FQGNSA. CDR3 in DNA: TGTGCCAGCAGCTTAGATGGCCCGAACACTGAAGCTTTCTTT. This gives the protein CASSLDGPNTEAFF.

The chain joins TRBV11-3 to TRBJ2-3; 9 positions match TRBD1. This CDR3 is built from 16 residues. The V gene end was trimmed by 4 bases and the J gene end by 0 bases; junction bases not matched to a gene: 5. Germline CDR1 reads SGHNT; CDR2 reads YENEEA. The CDR3 region has the DNA TGTGCCAGCAGCTCGAGGACAGGGGCTAGCACAGATACGCAGTATTTT. Amino acid sequence: CASSSRTGASTDTQYF.

Turning to this clone: The same CDR3 also results from other DNA sequences found in this sample. V is TRBV5-6 and J is TRBJ2-5; D call uncertain. The CDR3 loop spans 11 amino acids. The germline CDR1 and CDR2 sequences are SGHDT and YYEEEE. With 1 base removed from V and 2 bases from J, the gap between germline ends came to 0 bases. The CDR3 DNA follows: TGTGCCAGCAGCTTGCAAGAGACCCAGTACTTC. It translates to CASSLQETQYF.

In this sample, this clone turned up many times. One junction end disagrees with the germline gene, perhaps due to a read error. The V gene is TRBV29-1, the J gene TRBJ2-1, with a weak D call TRBD2 (6 bases). CDR1 and CDR2 (germline): SQVTM, ANQGSEA. This CDR3 is 12 amino acids long. This chain's CDR3 is CSVDLSGGTPVF. The CDR3 DNA is TGCAGCGTTGATCTTTCCGGGGGAACGCCGGTCTTC.

V usage is TRBV10-3 and J usage is TRBJ2-7; 8 bases map to TRBD1. The V segment lost 4 bases and the J segment 4 bases; nucleotides outside the gene matches: 6. The CDR3 runs to 14 residues. CDR1 and CDR2 from the germline V gene are ENHRY and SYGVKD. CDR3 region: CAISGGTGVYEQYF. For the CDR3, the DNA is TGTGCCATCAGTGGCGGGACAGGAGTTTACGAGCAGTACTTC.

On this clone itself: Being one base from a much bigger clone, this may be a read error. The J gene is TRBJ2-2, the V gene TRBV11-2, with 7 bases identical to TRBD1. After removal of 3 bases from V and 4 bases from J, the junction contained 2 bases not matched to a gene. CDR3 length equals 14 residues. CDR1 and CDR2 from the germline V gene are SGHAT and FQNNGV. CDR3: CASSFNRGTGELFF. As DNA, the CDR3 is TGTGCCAGCAGCTTTAACAGGGGCACCGGGGAGCTGTTTTTT.

The CDR3 spells CASSLVGSHEQYF. The CDR3 DNA sequence: TGTGCCAGCAGCTTGGTGGGATCCCACGAGCAGTACTTC. The chain employs TRBV5-6 and TRBJ2-7; D is undetermined. V was trimmed by 0 bases and J by 5 bases, leaving 9 bases between them. Germline V gives CDR1 SGHDT, CDR2 YYEEEE. The CDR3 spans 13 residues.

V gene TRBV7-9 combines with J gene TRBJ1-1; D call uncertain. CDR3 size: 14 residues. Trimming left V 4 bases short and J 4 bases short, with 13 bases between. Germline V gives CDR1 SEHNR, CDR2 FQNEAQ (reference sequence). CDR3 sequence reads: CASSSWEGGTEAFF. The CDR3 DNA reads as TGTGCCAGCAGCTCTTGGGAGGGAGGCACTGAAGCTTTCTTT.

The V and J genes are TRBV30 and TRBJ2-1; 15 bases are shared with TRBD2. Germline loops: CDR1 GTSNPN, CDR2 SVGIG (reference sequence). This CDR3 has 17 residues. V was pared by 1 base and J by 6 bases, with 7 bases of the junction left unmatched. This CDR3 reads CAWSATGLAGGGNEQFF. CDR3 DNA sequence: TGTGCCTGGAGTGCCACTGGACTAGCGGGAGGGGGCAATGAGCAGTTCTTC.

The J gene is TRBJ1-5, the V gene TRBV7-6; D gene unclear. Trimming left V 5 bases short and J 0 bases short, with 5 bases between. CDR1 is SGHVS, CDR2 FNYEAQ, per germline. The CDR3 has 13 residues. DNA for the CDR3: TGTGCCAGCAGCGCCGATAGCAATCAGCCCCAGCATTTT. As protein: CASSADSNQPQHF. The complete variable domain, with remaining parts taken from reference TRBV7-6 and TRBJ1-5, reads GAGVSQSPRYKVTKRGQDVALRCDPISGHVSLYWYRQALGQGPEFLTYFNYEAQQDKSGLPNDRFSAERPEGSISTLTIQRTEQRDSAMYRCASSADSNQPQHFGDGTRLSIL.

V and J are TRBV25-1 and TRBJ2-1; D gene unclear. The V end was cut by 4 bases, the J end by 2 bases, with 9 bases between. Germline loops: CDR1 MGHDK, CDR2 SYGVNS. The CDR3 sequence is 14 residues long. In nucleotides, the CDR3 is TGTGCCAGCAGTGTAGCATACGCCTACAATGAGCAGTTCTTC. It is translated as CASSVAYAYNEQFF.

V gene TRBV19 combines with J gene TRBJ2-5, with 10 bases lining up with TRBD2. Per germline, CDR1 LNHDA and CDR2 SQIVND (reference sequence). J lost 2 bases, V lost 6 bases, and 3 bases had no gene match. This CDR3 is built from 14 residues. This CDR3 is CASRGTSDQETQYF. CDR3 in DNA: TGTGCCAGTAGGGGGACTAGCGATCAAGAGACCCAGTACTTC.

The rearrangement uses TRBV15 and TRBJ2-2; 13 positions agree with TRBD2. Germline V lookup: CDR1 LNHNV, CDR2 YYDKDF (reference sequence). V shed 4 bases, J shed 4 bases, and the junction held 9 bases outside the gene matches. The CDR3 contains 18 residues. This CDR3 is CATSTGLAGTLGTGELFF. The DNA for the CDR3 is TGTGCCACCAGCACGGGACTAGCGGGAACGTTAGGCACCGGGGAGCTGTTTTTT.

The V call is TRBV11-2, the J call TRBJ2-7; D remains ambiguous. Between the trimmed V and J ends, which lost 3 bases and 3 bases, there was a span of 21 bases. Germline CDR1 and CDR2: SGHAT and FQNNGV. CDR3 length equals 17 residues. The DNA for the CDR3 is TGTGCCAGCAGCTTTCGCGGAGCGACCCGGATGATCTACGAGCAGTACTTC. Translation gives CASSFRGATRMIYEQYF.

This chain links TRBV21-1 with TRBJ1-1; TRBD1 is taken as the D call from the table, unchecked against the DNA. TRBV21-1 is described as a pseudogene. The CDR3 covers 14 residues. CDR3 in amino acids: CASSTLQGVTEAFF. In DNA, the CDR3 is TGTGCCAGCAGCACTTTACAGGGGGTCACTGAAGCTTTCTTT.

This clone was counted only a few times. This chain uses TRBV15 with TRBJ1-5; 9 nucleotides agree with TRBD1. V trimming: 5 bases; J trimming: 0 bases; junction bases outside the gene matches: 11. CDR1 and CDR2 from the germline V gene are LNHNV and YYDKDF (reference sequence). The CDR3 loop spans 18 amino acids. As DNA, the CDR3 is TGTGCCACCAGCTCTTTCGGGACAGGGAAACATAGCAATCAGCCCCAGCATTTT. Its protein is CATSSFGTGKHSNQPQHF.

The chain joins TRBV7-2 to TRBJ2-6; no definite D call. This CDR3 has 15 amino acids. Between the trimmed V and J ends, which lost 4 bases and 2 bases, there was a span of 9 bases. Germline CDR1 reads SGHTA; CDR2 reads FQGNSA. CDR3: CASSYTRTGANVLTF. The CDR3 nucleotides are TGTGCCAGCAGCTACACACGCACTGGGGCCAACGTCCTGACTTTC.

The chain uses TRBV5-1 and TRBJ1-4; a possible D gene is TRBD1 (5 bases). V was cut by 1 base and J by 7 bases, with 14 bases left in between. Per the germline V gene, CDR1 is SGHRS and CDR2 is YFSETQ. The CDR3 extends over 15 amino acids. CDR3 in DNA: TGCGCCAGCAGCTTGCAAGGGCAGGGAAGTGAAAAACTGTTTTTT. It specifies CASSLQGQGSEKLFF.

The chain is built from TRBV6-5 and TRBJ2-1; 11 bases align to TRBD2. V was pared by 6 bases and J by 4 bases, with 5 bases of the junction left unmatched. CDR1 MNHEY and CDR2 SVGAGI come from the germline V gene. CDR3 length: 15 amino acids. The CDR3 here is CASSFLAGGYNEQFF. The CDR3, as DNA: TGTGCCAGCAGCTTCCTAGCGGGAGGTTACAATGAGCAGTTCTTC.